This T cell receptor (beta chain) was captured in a study of T cells in tuberculosis. Study details: The T cells targeted glucose monomycolate, a mycobacterial lipid, via CD1B. This South African cohort compared adolescents with or without latent tuberculosis against adults with active tuberculosis. Notes on the study in general: Smaller alpha distances in active tuberculosis partly reflected shorter CDR3-alpha lengths. GMM-specific TCRs were nearer to active tuberculosis alpha repertoires, suggesting expansion.

Time point defined: new active TB diagnosis, blood taken before or within 7 days of starting treatment. Germline-derived CDR1 and CDR2 are LNHDA and SQIVND (reference sequence). This CDR3 region has 13 residues. Trimming took 7 bases from V and 8 from J; bases not matched to a gene: 7. In regard to this clone: The antigen is undetermined.

Only in-frame clones appear in the TCRdb table, and some are missing; sequencing was by immunoSEQ multiplex PCR. This table has about 49,000 clones, about 95% appearing once. This receptor was taken from an adult with tuberculosis. The sequences come from PBMCs, collected at tuberculosis diagnosis. V gene TRBV19 combines with J gene TRBJ2-3; 9 bases match TRBD2. CDR3: CASKERGAGTQYF. The CDR3 DNA reads TGTGCCAGTAAGGAGCGGGGGGCCGGTACGCAGTATTTT.